Below are 15 T cell receptor beta chains sequenced from a single sample in a study of Graves' ophthalmopathy and Graves' hyperthyroidism. The authors amplified TCR beta CDR3 regions, and they did so from RNA transcripts for repertoire sequencing. The first-round RT-PCR employed HTBI primers together with the Qiagen OneStep RT-PCR kit. A multiplex PCR was then performed as the second round. TCRdb ran MiXCR on the multiplex PCR reads and lists one entry per CDR3 protein. Of just over 400,000 distinct CDR3 sequences in the sample, roughly 21% are singletons; the top ten hold approximately 3%. Material: peripheral blood. The receptor set was obtained from a woman between 18 and 29 years old with stable Graves' hyperthyroidism.

This clonotype was seen many times. V is TRBV20-1 and J is TRBJ1-2; perhaps TRBD1 as D (5 bases). Trimming took 2 bases from V and 8 from J, leaving 18 bases between them. This CDR3 is 14 amino acids long. Germline CDR1 reads DFQATT; CDR2 reads SNEGSKA (reference sequence). The CDR3 DNA sequence: TGCAGTGCTAGAAGAGAGGAGGGGCTCCGCGGCTACACCTTC. Encoded protein: CSARREEGLRGYTF.

Note on this clonotype: Because it lacks the conserved phenylalanine or tryptophan at the end, this CDR3 is likely a read error. The DNA is omitted, as the CDR3 cannot be located on it reliably, and the CDR3 follows TCRdb's listing. The genes are TRBV20-1 and TRBJ2-2; the listed D gene, TRBD2, was not tested against the DNA. Both ends counted, the CDR3 spans 18 residues. Germline V gene lookup returns CDR1 DFQATT and CDR2 SNEGSKA (reference sequence). The CDR3 protein is CSARVVGSGRSYTGELCL.

This clonotype was detected ten times or more. The chain carries TRBV5-1 and TRBJ1-3, with unresolved D. The V end lost 0 bases, the J end lost 0 bases, and 4 bases lay between the germline ends. The CDR3 length is 14 residues. CDR1 and CDR2 from the germline V gene are SGHRS and YFSETQ. This CDR3 is CASSLVDSGNTIYF. CDR3 DNA sequence: TGCGCCAGCAGCTTGGTCGACTCTGGAAACACCATATATTTT.

As to this clonotype: A much larger clone differs from this one at a single base, so this may be a read error. The J gene is TRBJ2-5, the V gene TRBV5-6; no clear D gene. Germline V gene lookup returns CDR1 SGHDT and CDR2 YYEEEE. The CDR3 covers 14 residues. In DNA, the CDR3 is TGTGCCAGCAGCTTGGCCATGCTACAAGAGACCAAGTACTTC. This sequence encodes CASSLAMLQETKYF.

In this sample, this clonotype turned up many times. The rearrangement joins TRBV7-9 to TRBJ1-1; TRBD1 aligns across 8 bases. From germline, CDR1 is SEHNR and CDR2 FQNEAQ (reference sequence). V was pared by 5 bases and J by 9 bases, with 8 bases of the junction left unmatched. This CDR3 spans 13 amino acids. Written as DNA, the CDR3 is TGTGCCAGCAGCCGCCTCCAGGGGGCCCAAGCTTTCTTT. Translated, it gives CASSRLQGAQAFF.

This clonotype was recorded at least ten times. This sequence joins TRBV2 and TRBJ2-7; TRBD1 or TRBD2 may be the D gene (6 bases each). The CDR3 length is 10 residues. Germline CDR1 is SNHLY and CDR2 is FYNNEI. V lost 7 bases and J 6 bases, leaving 7 bases between the germline ends. CDR3 loop: CASTGAEQYF. The DNA for the CDR3 is TGTGCCAGCACGGGGGCCGAGCAGTACTTC.

This clonotype was seen repeatedly, ten times or more. The chain has TRBV20-1 and TRBJ2-1, with TRBD2 identical over 8 bases. The CDR3 length is 15 residues. Germline V gene lookup returns CDR1 DFQATT and CDR2 SNEGSKA (reference sequence). With 3 bases clipped from V and 4 bases from J, the junction kept 8 bases outside the gene matches. The CDR3 DNA reads TGCAGTGCTAGGGGGGAGCGGGAGAGTTACAATGAGCAGTTCTTC. It yields the protein CSARGERESYNEQFF.

This clonotype has a count of ten or more. J is TRBJ1-2 and V is TRBV7-9; possible D gene TRBD1, 5 bases. CDR1 and CDR2 (germline): SEHNR, FQNEAQ (reference sequence). Between the trimmed V and J ends, which lost 5 bases and 5 bases, there was a span of 18 bases. CDR3 length equals 15 residues. CDR3 nucleotide sequence: TGTGCCAGCAGCCCAACGCAGGGCGAATGGTATGGCTACACCTTC. Its translation is CASSPTQGEWYGYTF.

The sample holds a few counts of this clonotype. V and J are TRBV5-6 and TRBJ1-1; D is possibly TRBD1 (5 bases). CDR3 size: 15 residues. With 4 bases removed from V and 4 bases from J, the gap between germline ends came to 17 bases. Germline values: CDR1 SGHDT, CDR2 YYEEEE. The CDR3 nucleotides are TGTGCCAGCAGCCCCCCCGGGGACCTGACCACTGAAGCTTTCTTT. It encodes CASSPPGDLTTEAFF.

This clonotype was counted at least ten times. The J gene is TRBJ1-2, the V gene TRBV30; unclear D gene. Trimming pared 8 bases from V and 6 bases from J, leaving 19 bases between. Germline CDR1 reads GTSNPN; CDR2 reads SVGIG (reference sequence). This CDR3 contains 13 residues. The CDR3 DNA is TGTGCCGTACAATCCGGGCCGGGCCATGGCTACACCTTC. This sequence encodes CAVQSGPGHGYTF.

This clonotype came up many times. This chain uses TRBV11-2 with TRBJ2-5; 9 bases map to TRBD2. The CDR3 length is 14 residues. Germline V gene data show CDR1 as SGHAT and CDR2 as FQNNGV. V trimming: 4 bases; J trimming: 4 bases; junction bases outside the gene matches: 4. The DNA for the CDR3 is TGTGCCAGCAGCTGGACTAGCGTAAGAGAGACCCAGTACTTC. This encodes CASSWTSVRETQYF.

This rearrangement joins TRBV6-1 to TRBJ2-7, with D unresolved. The V gene lost 5 bases and the J gene lost 2 bases, with 13 bases spanning the gap. CDR1 and CDR2 (germline): MNHNS, SASEGT. CDR3 size: 14 residues. In DNA, the CDR3 is TGTGCCAGCAGTCGTACAGAGATAACCTACGAGCAGTACTTC. This gives the protein CASSRTEITYEQYF.

The sample holds many counts of this clonotype. The chain joins TRBV7-2 to TRBJ2-7, with 12 bases that match TRBD2. The trim removed 1 base at V and 6 bases at J, leaving 4 bases unmatched. The length of the CDR3 is 15 residues. Germline V gene lookup returns CDR1 SGHTA and CDR2 FQGNSA. CDR3 amino acids: CASSLGTSGRSEQYF. For the CDR3, the DNA is TGTGCCAGCAGCTTAGGAACTAGCGGGAGGAGCGAGCAGTACTTC.

At least ten counts were recorded for this clonotype. The V call is TRBV5-1, the J call TRBJ2-5, with 7 positions matching TRBD1. CDR1 and CDR2 (germline): SGHRS, YFSETQ. The CDR3 runs to 15 residues. Trimming cost V 4 bases and J 2 bases; bases outside gene matches: 8. The CDR3 sequence is CASSRDGQAQETQYF. In DNA, the CDR3 is TGCGCCAGCAGCAGGGACGGACAGGCACAAGAGACCCAGTACTTC.

A word on this clonotype: A much larger clonotype is one base distant, so this may be a read error. The chain carries TRBV29-1 and TRBJ1-2; D may be TRBD1 (6 bases). V lost 6 bases and J 4 bases, leaving 9 bases between the germline ends. Germline CDR1 SQVTM, CDR2 ANQGSEA. The CDR3 has 11 amino acids. CDR3 nucleotides: TGCAGCGTGCTACAGGGCTATGGCTACACCTTC. This sequence encodes CSVLQGYGYTF.